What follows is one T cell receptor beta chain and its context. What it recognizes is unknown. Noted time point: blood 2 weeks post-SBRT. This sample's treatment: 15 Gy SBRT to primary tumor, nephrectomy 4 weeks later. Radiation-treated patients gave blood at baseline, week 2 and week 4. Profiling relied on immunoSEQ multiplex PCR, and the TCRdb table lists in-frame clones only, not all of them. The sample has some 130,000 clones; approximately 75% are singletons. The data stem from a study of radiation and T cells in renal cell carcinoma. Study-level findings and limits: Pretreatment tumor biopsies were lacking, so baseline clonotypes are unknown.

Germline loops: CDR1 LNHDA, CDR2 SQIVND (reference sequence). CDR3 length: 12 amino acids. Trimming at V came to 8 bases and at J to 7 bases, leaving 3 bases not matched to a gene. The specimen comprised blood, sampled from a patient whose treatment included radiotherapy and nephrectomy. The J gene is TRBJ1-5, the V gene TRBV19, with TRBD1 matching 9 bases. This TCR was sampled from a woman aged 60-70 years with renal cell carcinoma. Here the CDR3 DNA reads TGTGCCAGTCGGACAGGGGCCCAGCCCCAGCATTTT. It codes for CASRTGAQPQHF.